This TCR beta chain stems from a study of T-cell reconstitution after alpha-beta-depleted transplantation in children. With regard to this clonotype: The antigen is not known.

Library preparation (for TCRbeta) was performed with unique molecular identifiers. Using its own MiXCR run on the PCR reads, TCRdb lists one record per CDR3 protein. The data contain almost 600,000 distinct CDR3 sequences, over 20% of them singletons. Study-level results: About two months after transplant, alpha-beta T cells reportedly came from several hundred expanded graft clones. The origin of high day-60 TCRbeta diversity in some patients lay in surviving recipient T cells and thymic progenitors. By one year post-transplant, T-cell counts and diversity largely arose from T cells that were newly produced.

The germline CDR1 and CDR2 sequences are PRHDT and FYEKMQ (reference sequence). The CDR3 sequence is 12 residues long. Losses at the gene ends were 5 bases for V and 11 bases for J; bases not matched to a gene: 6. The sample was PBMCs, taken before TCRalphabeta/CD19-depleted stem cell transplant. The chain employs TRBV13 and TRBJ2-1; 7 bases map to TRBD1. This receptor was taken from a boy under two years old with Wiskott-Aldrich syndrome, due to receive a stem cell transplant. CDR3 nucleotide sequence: TGTGCCAGCAGCCTACGGACAGGCAAGCAGTTCTTC. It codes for CASSLRTGKQFF.